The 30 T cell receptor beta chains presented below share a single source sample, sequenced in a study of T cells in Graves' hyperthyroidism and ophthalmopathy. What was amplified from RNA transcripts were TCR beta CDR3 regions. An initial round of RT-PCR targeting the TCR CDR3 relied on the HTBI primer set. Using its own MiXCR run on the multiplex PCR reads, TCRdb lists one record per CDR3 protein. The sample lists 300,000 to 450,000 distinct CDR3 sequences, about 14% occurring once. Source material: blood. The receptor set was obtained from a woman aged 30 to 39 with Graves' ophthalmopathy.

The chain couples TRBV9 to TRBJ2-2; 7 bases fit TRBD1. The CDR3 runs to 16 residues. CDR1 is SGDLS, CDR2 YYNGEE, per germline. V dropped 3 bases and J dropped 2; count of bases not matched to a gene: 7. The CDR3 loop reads CASSAPGQSNTGELFF. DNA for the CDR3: TGTGCCAGCAGCGCGCCGGGACAGTCTAACACCGGGGAGCTGTTTTTT.

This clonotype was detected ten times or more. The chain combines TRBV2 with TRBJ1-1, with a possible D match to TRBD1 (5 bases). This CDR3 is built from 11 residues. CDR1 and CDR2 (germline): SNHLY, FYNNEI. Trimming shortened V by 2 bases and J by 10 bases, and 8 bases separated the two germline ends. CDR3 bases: TGTGCCAGCAGTGAATTAACAGGAGCTTTCTTT. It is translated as CASSELTGAFF.

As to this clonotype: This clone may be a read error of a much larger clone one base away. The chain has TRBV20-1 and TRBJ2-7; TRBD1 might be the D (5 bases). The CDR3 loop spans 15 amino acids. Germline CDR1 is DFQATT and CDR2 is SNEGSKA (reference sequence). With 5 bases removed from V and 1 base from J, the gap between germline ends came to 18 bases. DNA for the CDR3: TGCAGTGCTCCAACCCCGACAGATTATTCCTACGAGCAGTACTTC. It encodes CSAPTPTDYSYEQYF.

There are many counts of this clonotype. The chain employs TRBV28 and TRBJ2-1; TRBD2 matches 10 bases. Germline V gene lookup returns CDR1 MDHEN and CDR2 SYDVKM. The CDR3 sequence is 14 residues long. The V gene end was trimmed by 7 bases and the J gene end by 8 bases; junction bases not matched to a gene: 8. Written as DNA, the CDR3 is TGTGCCAGCATCCTTAGCGGGGGGTCCGATGAGCAGTTCTTC. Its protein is CASILSGGSDEQFF.

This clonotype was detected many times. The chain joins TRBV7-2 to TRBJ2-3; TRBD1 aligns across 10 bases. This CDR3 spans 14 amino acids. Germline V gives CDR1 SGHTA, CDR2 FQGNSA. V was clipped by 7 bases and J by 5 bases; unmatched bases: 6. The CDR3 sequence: CASIGTGELDTQYF. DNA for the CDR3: TGTGCCAGCATCGGGACAGGGGAATTAGATACGCAGTATTTT. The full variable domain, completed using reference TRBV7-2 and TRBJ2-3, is GAGVSQSPSNKVTEKGKDVELRCDPISGHTALYWYRQSLGQGLEFLIYFQGNSAPDKSGLPSDRFSAERTGGSVSTLTIQRTQQEDSAVYLCASIGTGELDTQYFGPGTRLTVL.

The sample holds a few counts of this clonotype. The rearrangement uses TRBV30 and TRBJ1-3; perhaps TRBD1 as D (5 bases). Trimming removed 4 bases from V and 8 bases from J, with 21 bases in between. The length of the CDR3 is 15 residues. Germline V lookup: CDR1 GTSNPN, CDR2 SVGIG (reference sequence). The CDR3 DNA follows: TGTGCCTGGACGGGGGTGGCAGAGCTAAAGGACACCATATATTTT. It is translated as CAWTGVAELKDTIYF. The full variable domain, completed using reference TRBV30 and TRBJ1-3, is SQTIHQWPATLVQPVGSPLSLECTVEGTSNPNLYWYRQAAGRGLQLLFYSVGIGQISSEVPQNLSASRPQDRQFILSSKKLLLSDSGFYLCAWTGVAELKDTIYFGEGSWLTVV.

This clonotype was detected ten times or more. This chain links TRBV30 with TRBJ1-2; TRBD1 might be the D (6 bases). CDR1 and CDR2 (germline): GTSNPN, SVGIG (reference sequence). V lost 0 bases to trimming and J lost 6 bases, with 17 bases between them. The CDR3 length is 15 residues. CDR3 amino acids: CAWSVFWGARDGYTF. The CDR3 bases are TGTGCCTGGAGTGTATTTTGGGGGGCTAGGGATGGCTACACCTTC.

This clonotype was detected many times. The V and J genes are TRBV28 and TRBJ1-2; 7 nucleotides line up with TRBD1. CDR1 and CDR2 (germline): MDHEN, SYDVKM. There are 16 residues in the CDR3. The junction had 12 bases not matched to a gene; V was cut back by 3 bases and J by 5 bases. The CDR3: CASSFKLGGALYGYTF. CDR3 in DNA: TGTGCCAGCAGTTTTAAATTAGGGGGCGCGCTATATGGCTACACCTTC.

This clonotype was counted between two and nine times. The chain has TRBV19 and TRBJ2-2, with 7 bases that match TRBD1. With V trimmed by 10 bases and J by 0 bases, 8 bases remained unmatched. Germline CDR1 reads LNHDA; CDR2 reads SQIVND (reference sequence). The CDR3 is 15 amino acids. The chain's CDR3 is CATRHQGANTGELFF. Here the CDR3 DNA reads TGTGCCACCCGCCACCAGGGGGCGAACACCGGGGAGCTGTTTTTT.

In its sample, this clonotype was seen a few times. The DNA of the CDR3 is TGTGCCAGCAGCTTGGGGCCAGGGACTTACACCGGGGAGCTGTTTTTT. The encoded protein is CASSLGPGTYTGELFF. This rearrangement joins TRBV5-8 to TRBJ2-2, with D possibly being TRBD2 (6 bases). This CDR3 has 16 residues. Germline values: CDR1 SGHTS, CDR2 YDEGEE. V gave up 0 bases and J gave up 3 bases, with 12 bases separating them.

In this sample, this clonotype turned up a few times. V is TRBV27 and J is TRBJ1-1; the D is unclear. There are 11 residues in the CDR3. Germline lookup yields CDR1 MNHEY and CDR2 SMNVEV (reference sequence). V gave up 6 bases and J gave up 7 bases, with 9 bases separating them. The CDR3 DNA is TGTGCCAGCAGCATAGGTCATGAAGCTTTCTTT. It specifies CASSIGHEAFF.

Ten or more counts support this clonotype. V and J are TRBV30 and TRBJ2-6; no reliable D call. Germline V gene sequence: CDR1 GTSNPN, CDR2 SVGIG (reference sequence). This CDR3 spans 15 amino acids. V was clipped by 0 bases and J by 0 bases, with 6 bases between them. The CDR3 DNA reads TGTGCCTGGAGTGTGCGCGGCTCTGGGGCCAACGTCCTGACTTTC. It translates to CAWSVRGSGANVLTF.

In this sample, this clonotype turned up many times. CDR3 in DNA: TGCAGCGTTGTCACCGGGTACACCGGGGAGCTGTTTTTT. Translating gives CSVVTGYTGELFF. This sequence joins TRBV29-1 and TRBJ2-2; D is uncertain. The CDR3 is 13 amino acids. V was pared by 4 bases and J by 3 bases, with 9 bases between. Germline assignment: CDR1 SQVTM and CDR2 ANQGSEA.

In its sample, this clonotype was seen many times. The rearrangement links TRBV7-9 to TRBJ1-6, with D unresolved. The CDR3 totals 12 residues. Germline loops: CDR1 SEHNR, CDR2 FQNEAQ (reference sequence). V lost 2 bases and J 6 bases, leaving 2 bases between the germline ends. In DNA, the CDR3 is TGTGCCAGCAGCTTAAGTAATTCACCCCTCCACTTT. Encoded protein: CASSLSNSPLHF. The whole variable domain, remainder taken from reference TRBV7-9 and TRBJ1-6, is DTGVSQNPRHKITKRGQNVTFRCDPISEHNRLYWYRQTLGQGPEFLTYFQNEAQLEKSRLLSDRFSAERPKGSFSTLEIQRTEQGDSAMYLCASSLSNSPLHFGNGTRLTVT.

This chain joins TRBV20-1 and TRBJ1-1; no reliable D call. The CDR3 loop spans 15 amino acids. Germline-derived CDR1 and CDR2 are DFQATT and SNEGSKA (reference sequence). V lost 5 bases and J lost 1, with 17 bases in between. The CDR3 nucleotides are TGCAGTGCTCCCCTCACCCGCCCGACGAACACTGAAGCTTTCTTT. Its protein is CSAPLTRPTNTEAFF.

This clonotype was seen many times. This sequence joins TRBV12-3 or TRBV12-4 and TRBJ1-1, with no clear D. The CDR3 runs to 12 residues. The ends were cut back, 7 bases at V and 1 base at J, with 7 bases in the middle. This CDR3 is CASTPGNTEAFF. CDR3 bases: TGTGCCAGCACCCCAGGGAACACTGAAGCTTTCTTT.

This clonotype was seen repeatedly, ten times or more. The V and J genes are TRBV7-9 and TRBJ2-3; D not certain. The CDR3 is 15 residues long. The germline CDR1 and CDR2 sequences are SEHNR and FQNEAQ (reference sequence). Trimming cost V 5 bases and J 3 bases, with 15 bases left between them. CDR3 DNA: TGTGCCAGCAGCCAGGAAAATTACCGGACAGATACGCAGTATTTT. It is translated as CASSQENYRTDTQYF.

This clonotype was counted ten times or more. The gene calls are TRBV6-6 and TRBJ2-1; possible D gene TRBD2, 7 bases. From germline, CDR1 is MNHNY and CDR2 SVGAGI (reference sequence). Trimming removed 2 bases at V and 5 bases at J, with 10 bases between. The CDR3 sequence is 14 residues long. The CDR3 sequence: CASSYGGANNEQFF. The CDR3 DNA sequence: TGTGCCAGCAGTTACGGGGGGGCTAACAATGAGCAGTTCTTC.

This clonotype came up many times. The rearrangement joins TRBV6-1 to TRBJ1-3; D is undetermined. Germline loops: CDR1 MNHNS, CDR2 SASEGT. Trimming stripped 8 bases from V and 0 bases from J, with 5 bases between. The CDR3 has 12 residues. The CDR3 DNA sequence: TGTGCCAGCGCGAGCTCTGGAAACACCATATATTTT. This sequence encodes CASASSGNTIYF.

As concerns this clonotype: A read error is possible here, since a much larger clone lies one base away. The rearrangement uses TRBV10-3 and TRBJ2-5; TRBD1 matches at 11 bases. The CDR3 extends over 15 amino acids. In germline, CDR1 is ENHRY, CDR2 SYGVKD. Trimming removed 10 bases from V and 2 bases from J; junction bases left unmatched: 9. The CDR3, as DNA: TGTGCCACCACTCGGGACAGGGGGACGCAAGAGACCCAGTACTTC. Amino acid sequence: CATTRDRGTQETQYF.

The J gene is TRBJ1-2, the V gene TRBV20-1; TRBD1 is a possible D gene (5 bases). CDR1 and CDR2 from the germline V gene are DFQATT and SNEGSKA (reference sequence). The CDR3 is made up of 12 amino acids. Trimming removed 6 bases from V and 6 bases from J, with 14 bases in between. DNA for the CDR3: TGCAGTGCCAACTTAAGGGGTGATGGCTACACCTTC. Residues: CSANLRGDGYTF.

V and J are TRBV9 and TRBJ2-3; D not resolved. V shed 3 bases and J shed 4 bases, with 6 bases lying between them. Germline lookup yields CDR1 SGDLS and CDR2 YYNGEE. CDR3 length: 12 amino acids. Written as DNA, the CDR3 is TGTGCCAGCAGCGGAAACGCAGATACGCAGTATTTT. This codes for CASSGNADTQYF.

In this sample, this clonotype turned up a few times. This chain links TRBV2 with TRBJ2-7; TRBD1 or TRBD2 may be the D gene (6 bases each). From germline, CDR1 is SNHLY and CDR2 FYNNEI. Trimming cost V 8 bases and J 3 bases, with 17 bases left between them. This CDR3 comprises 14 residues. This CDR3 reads CASHQRTAGYEQYF. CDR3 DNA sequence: TGTGCCAGCCACCAGAGGACAGCGGGCTACGAGCAGTACTTC.

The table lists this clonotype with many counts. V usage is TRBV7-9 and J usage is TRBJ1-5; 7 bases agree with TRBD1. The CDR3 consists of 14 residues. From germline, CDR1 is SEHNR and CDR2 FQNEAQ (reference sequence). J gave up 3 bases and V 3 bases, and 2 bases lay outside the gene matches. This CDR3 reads CASSLGQYNQPQHF. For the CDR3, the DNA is TGTGCCAGCAGCTTGGGACAGTACAATCAGCCCCAGCATTTT.

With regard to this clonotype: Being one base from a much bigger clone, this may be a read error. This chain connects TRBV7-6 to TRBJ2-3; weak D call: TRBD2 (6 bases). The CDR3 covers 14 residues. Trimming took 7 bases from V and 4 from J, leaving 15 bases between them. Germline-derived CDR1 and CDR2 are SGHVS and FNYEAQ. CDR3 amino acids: CASIANGEADTQYF. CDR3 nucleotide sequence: TGTGCCAGCATCGCTAACGGGGAGGCAGATACGCAGTATTTT.

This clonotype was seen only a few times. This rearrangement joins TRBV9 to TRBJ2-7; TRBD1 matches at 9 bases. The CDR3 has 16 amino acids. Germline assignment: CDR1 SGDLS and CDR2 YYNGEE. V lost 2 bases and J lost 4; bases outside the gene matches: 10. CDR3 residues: CASSVSTTGQGYEQYF. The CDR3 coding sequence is TGTGCCAGCAGCGTCTCGACTACGGGACAGGGTTACGAGCAGTACTTC.

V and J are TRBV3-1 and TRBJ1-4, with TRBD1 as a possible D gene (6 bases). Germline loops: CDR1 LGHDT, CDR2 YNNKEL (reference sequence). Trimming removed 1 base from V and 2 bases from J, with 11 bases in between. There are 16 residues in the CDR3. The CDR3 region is CASSQGDQGTNEKLFF. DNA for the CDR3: TGTGCCAGCAGCCAAGGGGATCAGGGGACTAATGAAAAACTGTTTTTT.

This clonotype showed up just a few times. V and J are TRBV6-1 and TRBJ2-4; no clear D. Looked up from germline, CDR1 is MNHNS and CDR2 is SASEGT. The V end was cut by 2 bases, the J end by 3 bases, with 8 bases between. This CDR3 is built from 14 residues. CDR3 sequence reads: CASSENTFKNIQYF. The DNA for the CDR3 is TGTGCCAGCAGTGAAAATACCTTCAAAAACATTCAGTACTTC.

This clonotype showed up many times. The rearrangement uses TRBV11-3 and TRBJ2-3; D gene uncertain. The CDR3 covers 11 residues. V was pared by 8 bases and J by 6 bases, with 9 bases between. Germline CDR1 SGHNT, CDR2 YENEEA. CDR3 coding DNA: TGTGCCAGCGGTCTGAGGGATACGCAGTATTTT. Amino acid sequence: CASGLRDTQYF.

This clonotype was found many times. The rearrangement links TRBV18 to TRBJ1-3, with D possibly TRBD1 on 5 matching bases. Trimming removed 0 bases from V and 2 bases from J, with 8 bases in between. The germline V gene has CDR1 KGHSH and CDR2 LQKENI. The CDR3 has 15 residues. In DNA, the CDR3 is TGTGCCAGCTCACCACCGTTGACAGCTGGAAACACCATATATTTT. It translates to CASSPPLTAGNTIYF. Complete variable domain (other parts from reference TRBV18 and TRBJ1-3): NAGVMQNPRHLVRRRGQEARLRCSPMKGHSHVYWYRQLPEEGLKFMVYLQKENIIDESGMPKERFSAEFPKEGPSILRIQQVVRGDSAAYFCASSPPLTAGNTIYFGEGSWLTVV.